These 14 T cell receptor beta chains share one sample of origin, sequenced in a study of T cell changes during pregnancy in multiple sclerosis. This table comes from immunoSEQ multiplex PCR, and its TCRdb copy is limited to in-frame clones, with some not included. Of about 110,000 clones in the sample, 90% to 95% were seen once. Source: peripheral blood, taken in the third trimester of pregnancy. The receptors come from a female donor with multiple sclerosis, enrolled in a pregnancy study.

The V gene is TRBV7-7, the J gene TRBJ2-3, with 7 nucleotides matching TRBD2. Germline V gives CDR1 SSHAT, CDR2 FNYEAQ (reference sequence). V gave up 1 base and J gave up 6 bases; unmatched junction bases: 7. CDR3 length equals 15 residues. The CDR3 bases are TGTGCCAGCAGCTTAGGACTAGCCGACACCGATACGCAGTATTTT. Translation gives CASSLGLADTDTQYF.

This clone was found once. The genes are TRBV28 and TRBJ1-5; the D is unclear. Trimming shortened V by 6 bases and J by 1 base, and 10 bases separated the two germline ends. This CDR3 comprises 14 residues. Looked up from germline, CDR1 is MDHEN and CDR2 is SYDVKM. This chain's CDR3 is CASSARVSNQPQHF. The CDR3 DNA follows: TGTGCCAGCAGCGCCCGGGTCAGCAATCAGCCCCAGCATTTT.

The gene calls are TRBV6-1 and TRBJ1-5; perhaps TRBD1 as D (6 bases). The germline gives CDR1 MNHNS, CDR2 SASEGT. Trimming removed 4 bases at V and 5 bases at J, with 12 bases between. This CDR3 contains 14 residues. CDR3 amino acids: CASSAGQRYQPQHF. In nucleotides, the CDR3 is TGTGCCAGCAGTGCGGGACAACGATATCAGCCCCAGCATTTT.

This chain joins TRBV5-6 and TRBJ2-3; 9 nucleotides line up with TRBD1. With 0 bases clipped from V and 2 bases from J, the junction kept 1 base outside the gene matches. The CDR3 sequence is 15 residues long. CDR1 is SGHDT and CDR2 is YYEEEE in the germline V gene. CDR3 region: CASSLGDRDTDTQYF. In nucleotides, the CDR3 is TGTGCCAGCAGCTTGGGGGACAGGGACACAGATACGCAGTATTTT.

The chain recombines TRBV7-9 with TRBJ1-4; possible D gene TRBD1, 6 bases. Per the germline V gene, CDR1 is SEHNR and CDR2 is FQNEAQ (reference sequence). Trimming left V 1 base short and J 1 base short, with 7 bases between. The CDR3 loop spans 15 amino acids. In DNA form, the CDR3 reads TGTGCCAGCAGCTTAGAAGGGGGAACTAATGAAAAACTGTTTTTT. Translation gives CASSLEGGTNEKLFF.

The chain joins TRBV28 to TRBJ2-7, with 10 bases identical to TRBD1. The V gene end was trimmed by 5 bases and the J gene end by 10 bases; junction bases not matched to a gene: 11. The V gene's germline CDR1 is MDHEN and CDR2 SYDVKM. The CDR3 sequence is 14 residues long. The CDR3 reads CASSRPGTGVNQYF. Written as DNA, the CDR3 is TGTGCCAGCAGTCGACCCGGGACAGGGGTAAATCAGTACTTC.

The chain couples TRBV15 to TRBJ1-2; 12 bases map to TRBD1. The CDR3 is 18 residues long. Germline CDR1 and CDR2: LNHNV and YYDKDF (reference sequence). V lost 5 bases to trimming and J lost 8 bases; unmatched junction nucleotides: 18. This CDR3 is CATSGDRGQADGPGGYTF. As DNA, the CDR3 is TGTGCCACCAGCGGGGACAGGGGGCAGGCGGACGGGCCGGGCGGCTACACCTTC.

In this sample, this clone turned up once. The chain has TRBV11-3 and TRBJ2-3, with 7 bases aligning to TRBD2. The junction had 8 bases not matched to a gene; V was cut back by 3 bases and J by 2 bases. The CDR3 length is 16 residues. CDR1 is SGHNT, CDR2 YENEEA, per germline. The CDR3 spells CASSLGGSIHTDTQYF. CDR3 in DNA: TGTGCCAGCAGCTTGGGCGGGAGCATCCACACAGATACGCAGTATTTT.

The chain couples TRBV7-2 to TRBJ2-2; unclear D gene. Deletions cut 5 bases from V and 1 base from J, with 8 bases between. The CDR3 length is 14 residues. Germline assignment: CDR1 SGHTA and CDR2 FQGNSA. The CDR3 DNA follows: TGTGCCAGCAGCACATACCGGAACACCGGGGAGCTGTTTTTT. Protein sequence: CASSTYRNTGELFF.

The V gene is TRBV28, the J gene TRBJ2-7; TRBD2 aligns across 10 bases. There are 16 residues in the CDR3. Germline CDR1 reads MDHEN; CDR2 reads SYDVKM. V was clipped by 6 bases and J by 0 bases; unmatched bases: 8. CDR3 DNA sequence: TGTGCCAGCAGGTCCCCTAGCGGGAGATCCTCCTACGAGCAGTACTTC. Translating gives CASRSPSGRSSYEQYF.

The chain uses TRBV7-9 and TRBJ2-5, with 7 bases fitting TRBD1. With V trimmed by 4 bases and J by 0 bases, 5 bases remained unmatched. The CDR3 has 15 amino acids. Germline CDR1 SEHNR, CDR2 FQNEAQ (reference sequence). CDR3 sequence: CASSYGTANQETQYF. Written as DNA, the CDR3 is TGTGCCAGCAGCTATGGGACAGCGAACCAAGAGACCCAGTACTTC.

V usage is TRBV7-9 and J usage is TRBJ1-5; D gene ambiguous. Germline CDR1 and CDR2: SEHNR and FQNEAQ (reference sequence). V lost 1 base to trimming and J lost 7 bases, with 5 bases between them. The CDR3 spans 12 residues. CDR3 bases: TGTGCCAGCAGCTTAGATCGGCAGCCCCAGCATTTT. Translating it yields CASSLDRQPQHF.

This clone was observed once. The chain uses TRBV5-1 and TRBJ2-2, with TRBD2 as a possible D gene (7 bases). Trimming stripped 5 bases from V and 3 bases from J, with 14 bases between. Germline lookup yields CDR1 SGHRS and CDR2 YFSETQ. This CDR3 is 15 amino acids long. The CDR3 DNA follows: TGCGCCAGCAGGCCGGGGGGCGAGTACACCGGGGAGCTGTTTTTT. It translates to CASRPGGEYTGELFF.

The CDR3, as DNA: TGTGCTGCGCTGACAACCTACGAGCAGTACTTC. Its translation is CAALTTYEQYF. The rearrangement joins TRBV2 to TRBJ2-7; D not resolved. CDR1 and CDR2 from the germline V gene are SNHLY and FYNNEI. The CDR3 loop spans 11 amino acids.